This T cell receptor beta chain was found in a study of blood T cells in healthy people across ages. A note on this clonotype: A single base separates this from a much larger clone, so it may be a read error.

The CDR3 runs to 17 residues. Germline-derived CDR1 and CDR2 are LGHNA and YNFKEQ. Using a J-beta primer mix together with a sample-barcoded 5' primer, a second PCR was run for roughly 7 to 11 cycles. From the 5' RACE reads, TCRdb called clonotypes with MiXCR, one entry per CDR3 protein. The data contain 1.5 million to 2 million distinct CDR3 sequences, 25% to 30% of them singletons. Donors gave around 9.3 milliliters of peripheral blood apiece. V gene TRBV4-2 combines with J gene TRBJ2-4; no clear D. The source material was blood. The receptor was isolated from a woman in her 30s in good health. The CDR3 here is CANSQEKAAIQKNIQYF. CDR3 nucleotide sequence: TGTGCCAACAGCCAAGAAAAGGCAGCAATTCAGAAAAACATTCAGTACTTC.